The rows below give T cell receptor beta chains drawn from one sample of a study of control samples from healthy donors and cancer patients. The repertoire was sequenced with immunoSEQ multiplex PCR; TCRdb's copy has only in-frame clones and lacks some. Found here are around 76,000 clones, roughly 92% of them singletons; the top ten hold 6.2%. Source material: blood. Source of these receptors: a woman between 35 and 50 years old in good health. Both conserved end residues are trimmed from each CDR3. Size values are once, few and many counts, or a class for expanded clones, and some rows have none.

- TRBJ2-6 TRBV6-5 ASSYSGANVLT
- TRBJ1-5 TRBV6-5 ASSQALAGPQH
few TRBJ2-3 TRBV5-8 ASSLGGTDTQY
- TRBJ1-3 TRBV7-2 ASSSGLWSGNTIY
- TRBJ1-6 TRBV5-6 ASSLQGPGSPLH
- TRBJ1-2 TRBV27 ASRPPPGTMWGGYT
- TRBJ2-5 TRBV3-1/TRBV3-2 ASSQGVAGRTQY
- TRBJ2-1 TRBV19 ASSIVIPSDEQF
- TRBJ2-7 TRBV6-5 ASTRSYEQY
- TRBJ1-4 TRBV5-1 ASSPGENEKLF
- TRBJ2-2 TRBV5-1 ASSPGQVTGELF
- TRBJ1-5 TRBV28 ASSLRQGKGNQPQH
- TRBJ1-3 TRBV9 ASSVGLDGVSGNTIY
- TRBJ2-2 TRBV3-1/TRBV3-2 ASSQGLAGEAYTGELF
- TRBJ1-5 TRBV28 ASRQEPGNQPQH
- TRBJ1-2 TRBV20-1 SADRGHGYT
- TRBJ2-7 TRBV11-2 ASSPSSRYEQY
- TRBJ1-5 TRBV5-1 ASSPGQGPNQPQH
- TRBJ2-1 TRBV27 ASSFARTSGVYNEQF
- TRBJ1-1 TRBV10-2 ASSSGQGFAEAF
- TRBJ1-1 TRBV6-6 ASSYSPGSNTEAF
- TRBJ1-2 TRBV4-2 ASSPDDGLSYGYT
- TRBJ2-4 TRBV7-8 ASSPSERGAWGNIQY
- TRBJ2-7 TRBV5-1 ASSLDPSGIIYEQY
- TRBJ1-1 TRBV14 ASSHLPGPSRNTEAF
- TRBJ2-3 TRBV5-4 ASSLEPGRGDTQY
- TRBJ1-5 TRBV11-2 ASSQSDVNQPQH
- TRBJ1-6 TRBV12-5 ASASGGFANSPLH
- TRBJ1-2 TRBV7-9 ASNRQGALVEYGYT
- TRBJ1-3 TRBV19 ASSGLISGNTIY
- TRBJ2-5 TRBV7-9 ASSLDGGLQETQY
- TRBJ2-7 TRBV7-6 ASSLGGGFSSEQY
- TRBJ1-5 TRBV28 ASTPGHGRQPQH
- TRBJ2-3 TRBV7-3 ASSYGADTQY
- TRBJ2-1 TRBV19 ASSISAEQF
once TRBJ2-7 TRBV9 ASSVGPLYEQY
- TRBJ1-2 TRBV4-1 ASRQTGDYGYT
- TRBJ1-3 TRBV5-1 ASSETGRNTIY
- TRBJ1-5 TRBV6-6 ASSRTGAGLSNQPQH
- TRBJ2-2 TRBV6-5 ASSYRVTGELF
- TRBJ2-1 TRBV24-1 ATSDGTSGVYNEQF